This T cell receptor (beta chain) is drawn from a study of vaccination effects on CD4 cells after COVID-19. Study-level information: Two doses of either BNT162b2 or mRNA-1273 were given to each participant.

Study-level results: Early post-infection timepoints were absent, and convalescent patients were few.

The CDR3 has 14 residues. V was shortened by 3 bases and J by 1 base, with 4 bases between the two germline ends. Germline CDR1 SGHTA, CDR2 FQGNSA. Expansion with viral peptide pools was applied to antigen-specific CD4+ T cells by the ViraFEST assay prior to sequencing. Subsequent to roughly 9 days of culture, CD4+ T cells were isolated. Infection dated between March and December 2020, before the Alpha, Beta and Delta variants reached the United States. Every well housed around 2 million PBMC, which grew in culture alongside about 9 IU/ml IL-2 and about 10 ug/ml peptides. An HIV-1 Nef peptide pool served as the negative control culture. The repertoire was sequenced with immunoSEQ multiplex PCR; TCRdb's copy has only in-frame clones and lacks some. The data contain tens of thousands of clones, under 85% of them singletons. Concerning this clone itself: What it binds is not known.

The sequencing used CD4+ T cells from PBMCs cultured with HIV peptides, collected before COVID-19 vaccination. The subset was: HIV-1 Nef peptide pool negative control/reference culture. The chain links TRBV7-2 to TRBJ2-6; D remains ambiguous. This TCR derives from a human donor who had a prior SARS-CoV-2 infection. This CDR3 reads CASSFFSGANVLTF. In nucleotides, the CDR3 is TGTGCCAGCAGCTTTTTTTCTGGGGCCAACGTCCTGACTTTC.